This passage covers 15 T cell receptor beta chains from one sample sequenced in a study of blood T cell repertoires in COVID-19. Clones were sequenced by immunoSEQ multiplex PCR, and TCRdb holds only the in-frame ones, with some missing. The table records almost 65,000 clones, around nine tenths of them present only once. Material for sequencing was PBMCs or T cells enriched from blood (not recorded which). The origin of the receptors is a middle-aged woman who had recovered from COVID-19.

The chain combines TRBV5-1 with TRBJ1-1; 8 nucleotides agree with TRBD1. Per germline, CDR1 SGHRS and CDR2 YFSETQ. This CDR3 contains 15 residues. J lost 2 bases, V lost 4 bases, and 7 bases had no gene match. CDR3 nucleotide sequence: TGCGCCAGCAGCCTACAGGGGGGGCCCAACACTGAAGCTTTCTTT. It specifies CASSLQGGPNTEAFF. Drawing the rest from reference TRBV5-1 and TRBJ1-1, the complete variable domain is KAGVTQTPRYLIKTRGQQVTLSCSPISGHRSVSWYQQTPGQGLQFLFEYFSETQRNKGNFPGRFSGRQFSNSRSEMNVSTLELGDSALYLCASSLQGGPNTEAFFGQGTRLTVV.

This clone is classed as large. The CDR3 DNA follows: TGTGCCAGCAGCTCCGCCCCAACAGGGAACTATGGCTACACCTTC. It encodes CASSSAPTGNYGYTF. V usage is TRBV13 and J usage is TRBJ1-2; weak D call: TRBD1 (6 bases). This CDR3 contains 15 residues. The germline V gene encodes CDR1 PRHDT and CDR2 FYEKMQ (reference sequence). V dropped 4 bases and J dropped 2 bases, with 14 bases sitting between them.

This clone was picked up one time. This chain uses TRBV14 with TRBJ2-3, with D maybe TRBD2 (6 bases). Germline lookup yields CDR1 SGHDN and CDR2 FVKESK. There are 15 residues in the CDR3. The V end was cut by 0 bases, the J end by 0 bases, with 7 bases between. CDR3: CASSQDGGSTDTQYF. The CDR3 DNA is TGTGCCAGCAGCCAAGATGGGGGGAGCACAGATACGCAGTATTTT.

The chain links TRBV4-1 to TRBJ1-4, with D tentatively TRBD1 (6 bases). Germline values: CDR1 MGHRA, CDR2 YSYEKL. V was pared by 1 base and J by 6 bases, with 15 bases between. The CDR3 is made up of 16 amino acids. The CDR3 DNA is TGCGCCAGCAGCCAAGGGCGGGGGCGCGGGGATGAAAAACTGTTTTTT. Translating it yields CASSQGRGRGDEKLFF.

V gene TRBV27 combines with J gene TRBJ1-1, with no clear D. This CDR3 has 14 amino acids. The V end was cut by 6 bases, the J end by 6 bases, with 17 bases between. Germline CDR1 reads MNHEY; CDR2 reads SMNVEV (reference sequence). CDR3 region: CASSPKGVVSEAFF. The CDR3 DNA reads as TGTGCCAGCAGCCCAAAGGGAGTAGTGTCTGAAGCTTTCTTT.

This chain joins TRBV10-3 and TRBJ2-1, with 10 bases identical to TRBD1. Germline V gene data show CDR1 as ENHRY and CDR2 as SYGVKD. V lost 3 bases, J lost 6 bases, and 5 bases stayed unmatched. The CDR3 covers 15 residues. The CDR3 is CAISDDRGLPNEQFF. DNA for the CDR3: TGTGCCATCAGTGATGACAGGGGGCTACCCAATGAGCAGTTCTTC.

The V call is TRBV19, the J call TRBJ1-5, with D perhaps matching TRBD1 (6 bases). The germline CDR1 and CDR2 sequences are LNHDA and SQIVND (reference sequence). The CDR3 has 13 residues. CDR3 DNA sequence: TGTGGGTCGGCGGGGGGCCGGAACCAGCCCCAGCATTTT. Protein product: CGSAGGRNQPQHF.

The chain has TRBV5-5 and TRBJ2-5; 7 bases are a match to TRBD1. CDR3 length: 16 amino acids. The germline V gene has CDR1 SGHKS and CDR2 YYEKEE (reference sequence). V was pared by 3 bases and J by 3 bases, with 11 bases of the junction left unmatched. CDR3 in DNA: TGTGCCAGCAGCTCGCAGGGGACAGCACAAGAAGAGACCCAGTACTTC. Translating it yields CASSSQGTAQEETQYF.

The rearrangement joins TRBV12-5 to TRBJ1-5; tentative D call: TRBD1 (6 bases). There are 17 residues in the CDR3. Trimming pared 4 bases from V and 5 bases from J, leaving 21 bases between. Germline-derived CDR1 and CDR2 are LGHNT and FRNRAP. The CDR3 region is CASGSNRDTLSHQPQHF. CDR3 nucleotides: TGTGCTAGTGGTTCTAACCGGGACACATTATCTCATCAGCCCCAGCATTTT.

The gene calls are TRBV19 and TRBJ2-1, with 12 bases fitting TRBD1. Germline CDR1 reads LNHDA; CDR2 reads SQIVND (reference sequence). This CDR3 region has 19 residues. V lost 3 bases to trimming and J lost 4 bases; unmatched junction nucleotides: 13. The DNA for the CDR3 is TGTGCCAGTAGTATTCGAGTCCCGGGACAGGGGGCGCGGTACAATGAGCAGTTCTTC. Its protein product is CASSIRVPGQGARYNEQFF.

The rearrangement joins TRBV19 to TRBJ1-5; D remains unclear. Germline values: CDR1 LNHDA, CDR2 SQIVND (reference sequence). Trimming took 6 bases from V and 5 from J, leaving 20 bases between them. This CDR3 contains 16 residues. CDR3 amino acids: CASSPATGGSYQPQHF. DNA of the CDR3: TGTGCCAGTAGCCCGGCGACGGGAGGCAGCTATCAGCCCCAGCATTTT.

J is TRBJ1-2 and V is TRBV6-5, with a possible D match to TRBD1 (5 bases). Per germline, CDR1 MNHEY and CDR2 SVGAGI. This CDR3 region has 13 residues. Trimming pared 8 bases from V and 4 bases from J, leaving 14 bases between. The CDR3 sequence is CASLEETAYGYTF. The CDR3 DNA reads TGTGCCAGCCTCGAGGAGACAGCCTATGGCTACACCTTC.

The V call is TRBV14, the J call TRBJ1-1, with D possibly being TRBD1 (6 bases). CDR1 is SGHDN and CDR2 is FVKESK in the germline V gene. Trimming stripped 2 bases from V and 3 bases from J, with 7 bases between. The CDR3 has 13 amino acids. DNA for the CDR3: TGTGCCAGCAGCCAAAACAGGGACACTGAAGCTTTCTTT. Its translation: CASSQNRDTEAFF. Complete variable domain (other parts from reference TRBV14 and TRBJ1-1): EAGVTQFPSHSVIEKGQTVTLRCDPISGHDNLYWYRRVMGKEIKFLLHFVKESKQDESGMPNNRFLAERTGGTYSTLKVQPAELEDSGVYFCASSQNRDTEAFFGQGTRLTVV.

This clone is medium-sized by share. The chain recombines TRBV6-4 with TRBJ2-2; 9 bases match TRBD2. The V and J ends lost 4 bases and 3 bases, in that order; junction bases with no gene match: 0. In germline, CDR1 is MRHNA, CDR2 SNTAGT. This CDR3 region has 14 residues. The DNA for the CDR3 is TGTGCCAGCAGTGTAGCGGGGGACACCGGGGAGCTGTTTTTT. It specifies CASSVAGDTGELFF.

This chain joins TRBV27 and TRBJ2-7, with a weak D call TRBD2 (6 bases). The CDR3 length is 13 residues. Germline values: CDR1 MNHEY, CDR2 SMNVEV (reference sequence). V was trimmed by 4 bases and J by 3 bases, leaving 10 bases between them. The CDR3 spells CASSSGVSYEQYF. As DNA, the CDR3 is TGTGCCAGCAGTTCGGGGGTTAGCTACGAGCAGTACTTC.